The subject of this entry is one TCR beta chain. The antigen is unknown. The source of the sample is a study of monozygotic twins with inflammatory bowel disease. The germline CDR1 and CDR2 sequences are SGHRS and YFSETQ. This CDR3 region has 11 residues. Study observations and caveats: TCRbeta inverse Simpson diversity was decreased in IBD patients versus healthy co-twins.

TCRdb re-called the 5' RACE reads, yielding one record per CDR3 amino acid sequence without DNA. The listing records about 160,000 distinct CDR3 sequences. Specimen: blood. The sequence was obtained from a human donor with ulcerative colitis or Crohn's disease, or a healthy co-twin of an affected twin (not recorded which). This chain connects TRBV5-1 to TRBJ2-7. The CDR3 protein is CASRGVSEQYF.